These T cell receptor beta chains were read from a single sample in a study of neurological immune-mediated disorders. TCRdb re-called the 5' RACE reads with MiXCR, one entry per CDR3 protein. The table lists around 83,000 distinct CDR3 sequences, 13% to 15% of them singletons, with under 7% in the top ten. Material for sequencing was PBMCs. The receptors here all came from a woman in her forties or fifties in good health. Both conserved end residues are part of each CDR3. D genes are given only for firm matches. The size field is filled for only some rows; it gives once, few, many or a size class.

clone size	V gene	D gene	J gene	CDR3 DNA	CDR3 protein
many	TRBV4-1	.	TRBJ2-1	TGCGCCAGCAGCCAAGACGGGCAGGGTTACAATGAGCAGTTCTTC	CASSQDGQGYNEQFF
many	TRBV20-1	.	TRBJ1-5	TGCAGTGCTAGAGCGGTCTCGGGGATTGGTCAGCCCCAGCATTTT	CSARAVSGIGQPQHF
many	TRBV20-1	TRBD2	TRBJ2-3	TGCAGTGCTCGGACTAGCGGGAGTGTAACAGATACGCAGTATTTT	CSARTSGSVTDTQYF
many	TRBV5-1	.	TRBJ2-2	TGCGCCAGCAGAGGGGGGCTGGGCACCGGGGAGCTGTTTTTT	CASRGGLGTGELFF
many	TRBV7-2	TRBD2	TRBJ2-1	TGTGCCAGCAGCTTACCGGGCGGGAGCACTCGAAATGAGCAGTTCTTC	CASSLPGGSTRNEQFF
many	TRBV10-3	.	TRBJ2-1	TGTGCCATCAGTGAGATCGGGACTGCCGAGGAGCAGTTCTTC	CAISEIGTAEEQFF
.	TRBV5-6	.	TRBJ2-1	TGTGCCAGCCGTAGATCACAGGGGGACTATGTTGAGCAGTTCTTC	CASRRSQGDYVEQFF
many	TRBV6-6	TRBD1	TRBJ2-7	TGTGCCAGCAGTTCTCGACAGGGGGACTACGAGCAGTACTTC	CASSSRQGDYEQYF
many	TRBV5-1	.	TRBJ2-5	TGCGCCAGCAGCTTGATGTTGACGAAACCCCAAGAGACCCAGTACTTC	CASSLMLTKPQETQYF
many	TRBV20-1	TRBD1	TRBJ2-2	TGCAGTGCAACGTTGGGACAGGGTATCGGGGAGCTGTTTTTT	CSATLGQGIGELFF
many	TRBV5-1	TRBD1	TRBJ2-3	TGCGCCAGCAGCTTTTTGACAGGGATCACAGATACGCAGTATTTT	CASSFLTGITDTQYF
many	TRBV3-1	.	TRBJ2-5	TGTGCCAGCAGCCAAGATCCGGGAGAGACCCAGTACTTC	CASSQDPGETQYF
many	TRBV12-3/TRBV12-4	TRBD2	TRBJ2-5	TGTGCCAGCAGATCGACCGCGGGACTAGCGGGCGAAGAGACCCAGTACTTC	CASRSTAGLAGEETQYF
.	TRBV5-1	TRBD2	TRBJ2-1	TGCGCCAGCACCGGGACTAGCGGGAGTCTCTACAATGAGCAGTTCTTC	CASTGTSGSLYNEQFF
.	TRBV6-6	TRBD2	TRBJ2-5	TGTGCCAGCGGGGCGGGGGGGACCCAAGAGACCCAGTACTTC	CASGAGGTQETQYF
many	TRBV29-1	TRBD1	TRBJ2-5	TGCAGCGTCGTGGGGACAGGGTTTCTCCTCGGAGGAGAGACCCAGTACTTC	CSVVGTGFLLGGETQYF
many	TRBV12-3/TRBV12-4	.	TRBJ1-1	TGTGCCAGCACTCTCCTAAGGGACACTGAAGCTTTCTTT	CASTLLRDTEAFF
many	TRBV28	.	TRBJ2-1	TGTGCCAGCACCCCCCCTACTAGGGGGGTTTACAATGAGCAGTTCTTC	CASTPPTRGVYNEQFF
few	TRBV6-4	.	TRBJ2-1	TGTGCCAACGGCCTATCGAGTATTGAGCAGTTCTTC	CANGLSSIEQFF
many	TRBV12-3/TRBV12-4	.	TRBJ1-1	TGTGCCAGCAGTAACCTGGCGCTGGAAGCTTTCTTT	CASSNLALEAFF
few	TRBV21-1	.	TRBJ1-1	TGTGCCAGCAGCAAACGGAACCGGGACCGGACCCTGAACACTGAAGCTTTCTTT	CASSKRNRDRTLNTEAFF
many	TRBV7-2	.	TRBJ1-2	TGTGCCAGCAGCCCTAGCTGGGGGTACTCTGGCTACACCTTC	CASSPSWGYSGYTF
.	TRBV5-1	.	TRBJ2-7	TGCGCCAGCAGCTTGGGTGACCCAGCCAAGGCCTACGAGCAGTACTTC	CASSLGDPAKAYEQYF
many	TRBV5-1	.	TRBJ2-7	TGCGCCAGCAGCTTGACTCTCTCCTACGAGCAGTACTTC	CASSLTLSYEQYF
many	TRBV7-8	TRBD2	TRBJ2-5	TGTGCCAGCAGCCGTAGCGGGACGAGTCAAGAGACCCAGTACTTC	CASSRSGTSQETQYF
.	TRBV5-1	.	TRBJ1-1	TGCGCCAGCAGTGGGAACACTGAAGCTTTCTTT	CASSGNTEAFF
many	TRBV12-3/TRBV12-4	.	TRBJ1-2	TGTGCCAGCAGTTTAGTGTCAGGGGCGGTCGGCTACACCTTC	CASSLVSGAVGYTF
many	TRBV5-1	TRBD2	TRBJ2-1	TGCGCCAGCAGCTTTCGGCTAGCGGACAATGAGCAGTTCTTC	CASSFRLADNEQFF
many	TRBV7-9	.	TRBJ2-2	TGTGCCAGCAGCTTACAAACCGGGGAGCTGTTTTTT	CASSLQTGELFF
many	TRBV5-1	.	TRBJ1-6	TGCGCCAGCAGCTTCCCAGGGGATAATTCACCCCTCCACTTT	CASSFPGDNSPLHF
many	TRBV5-1	.	TRBJ2-1	TGCGCCAGCAGCTTGGTCGCCAGCTCCTACAATGAGCAGTTCTTC	CASSLVASSYNEQFF
many	TRBV28	TRBD1	TRBJ1-1	TGTGCCAGCAGGGCAGCAGGGGGGGGAACTGAAGCTTTCTTT	CASRAAGGGTEAFF
many	TRBV3-1	.	TRBJ1-6	TGTGCCAGCAGCCGACGAGGTGTAAATTCACCCCTCCACTTT	CASSRRGVNSPLHF
many	TRBV28	TRBD1	TRBJ1-5	TGTGCCAGCGAACGGGGGACAGGGGGAGGCAATCAGCCCCAGCATTTT	CASERGTGGGNQPQHF
many	TRBV28	TRBD1	TRBJ1-2	TGTGCCAGCAGTATGTTCGGGGACAGGGGACTAGGCTACACCTTC	CASSMFGDRGLGYTF
many	TRBV28	.	TRBJ1-5	TGTGCCAGCAGTTTGTTTAGGGGAGCGAATCAGCCCCAGCATTTT	CASSLFRGANQPQHF
.	TRBV28	TRBD1	TRBJ1-2	TGTGCCAGCGAGGGGACAGGCGCAAACTATGGCTACACCTTC	CASEGTGANYGYTF
.	TRBV5-1	TRBD2	TRBJ2-3	TGCGCCACCAGTCTAACCTTCCTAGCGGGCACAGATACGCAGTATTTT	CATSLTFLAGTDTQYF
many	TRBV20-1	.	TRBJ2-3	TGCAGTGCCAAGGGGACATCTAGCACAGATACGCAGTATTTT	CSAKGTSSTDTQYF
many	TRBV7-2	.	TRBJ2-7	TGTGCCAGCAGCTTAGGTACGTTCCCGTACGAGCAGTACTTC	CASSLGTFPYEQYF
.	TRBV28	.	TRBJ1-1	TGTGCCAGCAGTTCCGCCGCGACTCTCAGGGTGAAGACTGAAGCTTTCTTT	CASSSAATLRVKTEAFF
many	TRBV7-2	TRBD2	TRBJ2-3	TGTGCCACTGGGACTAGCTTCGCAGATACGCAGTATTTT	CATGTSFADTQYF
many	TRBV7-2	.	TRBJ2-2	TGTGCCAGCAGCAAATACACCGGGGAGCTGTTTTTT	CASSKYTGELFF
many	TRBV10-2	TRBD1	TRBJ2-2	TGCGCCAGCAGCCCCCCGGGACAGGGAAGATGGAACACCGGGGAGCTGTTTTTT	CASSPPGQGRWNTGELFF
few	TRBV7-2	.	TRBJ1-5	TGTGCCAGCAGCCGCTATGGACAGTTAACCCTTAGCAATCAGCCCCAGCATTTT	CASSRYGQLTLSNQPQHF
.	TRBV4-1	TRBD1	TRBJ2-3	TGCGCCAGCAGCCAAGGACAGGGGGCGACGGATACGCAGTATTTT	CASSQGQGATDTQYF
few	TRBV12-3/TRBV12-4	TRBD1	TRBJ1-2	TGTGCCAGCAGTACCCCCGGGACAGGAAATTATGGCTACACCTTC	CASSTPGTGNYGYTF
many	TRBV28	TRBD2	TRBJ2-1	TGTGCCAGCAGTTTAGTAGCGGGGGGCCGGGATGAGCAGTTCTTC	CASSLVAGGRDEQFF
many	TRBV28	.	TRBJ1-2	TGTGCCAGCAGTTTGGTAGGGCCCGTGGGGGGAAGCTATGGCTACACCTTC	CASSLVGPVGGSYGYTF
many	TRBV12-3/TRBV12-4	.	TRBJ1-1	TGTGCCAGCAGTTTAAGACAGGCCACTGAAGCTTTCTTT	CASSLRQATEAFF
many	TRBV12-3/TRBV12-4	TRBD1	TRBJ1-4	TGTGCCAGCAGCTTTGGGACAGGGCGGTTTAGTGCGACTAATGAAAAACTGTTTTTT	CASSFGTGRFSATNEKLFF
.	TRBV12-3/TRBV12-4	TRBD1	TRBJ2-3	TGTGCCAGCACCCGACAGGGAACAGATACGCAGTATTTT	CASTRQGTDTQYF